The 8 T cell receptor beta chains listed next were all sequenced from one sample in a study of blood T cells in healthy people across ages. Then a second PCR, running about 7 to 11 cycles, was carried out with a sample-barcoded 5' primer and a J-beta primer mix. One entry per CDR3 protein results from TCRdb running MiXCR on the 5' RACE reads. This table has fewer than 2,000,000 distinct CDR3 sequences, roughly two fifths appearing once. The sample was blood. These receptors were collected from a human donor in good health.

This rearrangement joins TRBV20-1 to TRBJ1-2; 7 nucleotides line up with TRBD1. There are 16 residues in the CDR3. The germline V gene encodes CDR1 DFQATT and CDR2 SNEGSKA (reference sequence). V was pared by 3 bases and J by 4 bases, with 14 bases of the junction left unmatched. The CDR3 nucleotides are TGCAGTGCTAGCGAGGGTTCGGGCAGGGGGGGCTATGGCTACACCTTC. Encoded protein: CSASEGSGRGGYGYTF.

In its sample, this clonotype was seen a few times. The CDR3 here is CASSPPTGEEQYF. CDR3 DNA sequence: TGTGCCAGCTCACCACCGACGGGGGAGGAGCAGTACTTC. J is TRBJ2-4 and V is TRBV18, with D tentatively TRBD2 (6 bases). Trimming shortened V by 0 bases and J by 13 bases, and 13 bases separated the two germline ends. CDR1 KGHSH and CDR2 LQKENI come from the germline V gene. The CDR3 covers 13 residues.

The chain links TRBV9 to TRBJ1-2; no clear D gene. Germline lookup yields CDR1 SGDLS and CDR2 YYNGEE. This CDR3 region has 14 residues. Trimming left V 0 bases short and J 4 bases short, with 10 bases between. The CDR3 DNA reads TGTGCCAGCAGCGTAGGGGGAAGAAGCTATGGCTACACCTTC. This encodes CASSVGGRSYGYTF.

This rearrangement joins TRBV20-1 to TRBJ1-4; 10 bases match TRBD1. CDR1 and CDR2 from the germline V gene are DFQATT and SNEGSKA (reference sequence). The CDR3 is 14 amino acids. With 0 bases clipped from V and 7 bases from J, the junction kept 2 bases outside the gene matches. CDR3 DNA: TGCAGTGCTAGAGAAAGGACAGGGGGTGAAAAACTGTTTTTT. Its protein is CSARERTGGEKLFF.

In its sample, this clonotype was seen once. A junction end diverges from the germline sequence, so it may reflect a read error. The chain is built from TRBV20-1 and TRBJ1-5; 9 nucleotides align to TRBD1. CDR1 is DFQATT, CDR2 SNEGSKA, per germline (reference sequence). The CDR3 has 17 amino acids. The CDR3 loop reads CSAQRLTGGTGNQSQHF. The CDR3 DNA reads TGCAGTGCCCAACGTCTAACCGGGGGGACAGGGAATCAGTCCCAGCATTTT.

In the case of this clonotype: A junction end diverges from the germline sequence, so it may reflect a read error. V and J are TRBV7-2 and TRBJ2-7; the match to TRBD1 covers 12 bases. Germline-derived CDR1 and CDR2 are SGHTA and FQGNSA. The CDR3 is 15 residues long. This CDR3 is CASSWGTGGPYGQYF. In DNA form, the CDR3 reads TGTGCCAGCAGCTGGGGGACAGGGGGCCCCTACGGGCAGTACTTC.

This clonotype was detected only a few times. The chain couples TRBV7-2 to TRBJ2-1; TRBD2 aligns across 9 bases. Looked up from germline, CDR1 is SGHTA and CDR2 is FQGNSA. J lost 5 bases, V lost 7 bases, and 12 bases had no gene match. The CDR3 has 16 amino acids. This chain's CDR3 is CASTPGRGGRNNEQFF. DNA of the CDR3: TGTGCCAGCACGCCTGGGCGGGGGGGCCGGAACAATGAGCAGTTCTTC.

CDR3 bases: TGTGCCAGCAGTTACTTGATCGGATCTAACTATGGCTACACCTTC. This translates into CASSYLIGSNYGYTF. The chain recombines TRBV6-5 with TRBJ1-2, with D unclear. The CDR3 is made up of 15 amino acids. V dropped 1 base and J dropped 0 bases, with 9 bases sitting between them. Germline V gene data show CDR1 as MNHEY and CDR2 as SVGAGI.